The text below deals with one T cell receptor (beta chain). The data originate from a study of cytomegalovirus exposure and HLA in healthy donors. The PCR ran on 60 Vbeta and 13 Jbeta primers. Sequencing was performed with immunoSEQ multiplex PCR; in TCRdb, only in-frame clones are kept and a portion is missing. The sample carries roughly 100,000 clones, roughly four fifths recorded once. Sequences were obtained from PBMCs. The clonotype comes from a man aged 50-60 years in good health and CMV-seronegative.

This CDR3 reads CASSVVGKGSEQYF. The CDR3 nucleotides read TGTGCCAGCAGCGTAGTAGGGAAAGGGAGCGAGCAGTACTTC. V gene TRBV9 combines with J gene TRBJ2-7, with D possibly TRBD2 on 5 matching bases. The germline CDR1 and CDR2 sequences are SGDLS and YYNGEE. V was trimmed by 0 bases and J by 6 bases, leaving 13 bases between them. This CDR3 comprises 14 residues.